Below, 8 T cell receptor beta chains from the same sample are listed, as sequenced in a study of cytomegalovirus exposure and HLA in healthy donors. The PCR used 60 Vbeta and 13 Jbeta primers. Sequencing used immunoSEQ multiplex PCR; TCRdb keeps in-frame clones, though not all of them. The sample includes under 55,000 clones, around three quarters seen only once; the top ten take around 8%. The specimen sequenced was PBMCs. These receptors were taken from a man aged 30-40 years in good health and CMV-seropositive.

The CDR3 loop is CASSGGASYNEQFF. CDR3 sequence (DNA): TGTGCCAGCAGTGGCGGGGCCTCCTACAATGAGCAGTTCTTC. The genes are TRBV5-5 and TRBJ2-1, with a tentative D call TRBD2 (6 bases). Germline V gene lookup returns CDR1 SGHKS and CDR2 YYEKEE (reference sequence). Deletions cut 5 bases from V and 0 bases from J, with 9 bases between. There are 14 residues in the CDR3.

V is TRBV9 and J is TRBJ1-2, with TRBD1 matching 10 bases. The V gene end was trimmed by 7 bases and the J gene end by 8 bases; junction bases not matched to a gene: 5. CDR3 length equals 12 residues. Germline V gene sequence: CDR1 SGDLS, CDR2 YYNGEE. The CDR3 sequence: CASVGTGEGYTF. In nucleotides, the CDR3 is TGTGCCAGCGTCGGGACAGGGGAGGGCTACACCTTC.

The chain uses TRBV5-8 and TRBJ1-5; no clear D. The CDR3 extends over 13 amino acids. Deletions cut 4 bases from V and 3 bases from J, with 8 bases between. Germline V gives CDR1 SGHTS, CDR2 YDEGEE. The CDR3 region has the DNA TGTGCCAGCAGCCGTTTGTTCAATCAGCCCCAGCATTTT. It translates to CASSRLFNQPQHF.

In this sample, this clone turned up a few times. The rearrangement uses TRBV5-1 and TRBJ1-4, with D perhaps TRBD1 (5 bases). This CDR3 region has 16 residues. V was cut by 2 bases and J by 0 bases, with 11 bases left in between. Per germline, CDR1 SGHRS and CDR2 YFSETQ. CDR3: CASSFSGPPTNEKLFF. The DNA for the CDR3 is TGCGCCAGCAGCTTCTCAGGGCCGCCAACTAATGAAAAACTGTTTTTT. The variable domain in full, completed from reference TRBV5-1 and TRBJ1-4, reads KAGVTQTPRYLIKTRGQQVTLSCSPISGHRSVSWYQQTPGQGLQFLFEYFSETQRNKGNFPGRFSGRQFSNSRSEMNVSTLELGDSALYLCASSFSGPPTNEKLFFGSGTQLSVL.

The chain is built from TRBV7-9 and TRBJ1-3; no definite D call. Germline V gene sequence: CDR1 SEHNR, CDR2 FQNEAQ (reference sequence). The CDR3 contains 13 residues. V lost 8 bases and J lost 4, with 12 bases in between. The CDR3 loop reads CASSTNVGNTIYF. The CDR3, as DNA: TGTGCCAGCTCTACGAACGTCGGAAACACCATATATTTT.

The chain joins TRBV7-2 to TRBJ1-2; D may be TRBD1 (5 bases). Trimming took 2 bases from V and 7 from J, leaving 11 bases between them. The V gene's germline CDR1 is SGHTA and CDR2 FQGNSA. The CDR3 sequence is 13 residues long. As DNA, the CDR3 is TGTGCCAGCAGCTTAAGGGGAGGGTCTGGCTACACCTTC. Translated, it gives CASSLRGGSGYTF.

This chain links TRBV25-1 with TRBJ1-3; D uncertain. CDR1 MGHDK and CDR2 SYGVNS come from the germline V gene. The CDR3 spans 13 residues. Trimming took off 0 bases at V and 4 bases at J, with 4 bases between the two ends. CDR3 DNA: TGTGCCAGCAGTGAATATATCGGAAACACCATATATTTT. Translated, it gives CASSEYIGNTIYF.

J is TRBJ2-2 and V is TRBV5-1; 7 nucleotides match TRBD1. V shed 3 bases and J 6 bases; nucleotides not matched to a gene: 2. CDR3 length: 13 residues. Germline V CDR1 and CDR2: SGHRS, YFSETQ. The CDR3 DNA reads TGCGCCAGCAGCTACGACAGGGCCGGGGAGCTGTTTTTT. The encoded protein is CASSYDRAGELFF.